The clone carrying this T cell receptor (beta chain) turned up a few times. The trim removed 6 bases at V and 0 bases at J, leaving 4 bases unmatched. This CDR3 comprises 14 residues. The germline V gene has CDR1 DFQATT and CDR2 SNEGSKA (reference sequence). 5'RACE primed from the constant segment yielded TCR alpha and TCR beta cDNA libraries bearing sample barcodes and UMIs. TCRdb re-called the 5' RACE reads with MiXCR, one entry per CDR3 protein. The data hold about 400,000 distinct CDR3 sequences, with around 14% observed a single time. The sample belongs to a study of T-cell memory formation after mild COVID-19.

Sequenced sample: PBMCs or a T cell subset sorted from them (not recorded which). This sequence originates from a man between 18 and 35 years old who had mild COVID-19 (a few samples of this study predate the infection). Cell type and time point are not known. J is TRBJ2-3 and V is TRBV20-1, with 9 nucleotides matching TRBD2. Here the CDR3 reads CSALAGTSTDTQYF. Here the CDR3 DNA reads TGCAGTGCCCTAGCGGGGACTAGCACAGATACGCAGTATTTT.